This T cell receptor beta chain is drawn from a study of blood T cell repertoires in COVID-19 (dated by TCRdb to 2020 to 2022). Regarding the study in general: Collaborator samples came from the United States, Italy and Spain and covered acute and convalescent phases of COVID-19. The prospective study material was composed of cDNA or gDNA derived from T cells, B-cell-depleted T cells, or PBMCs. Subjects who had been exposed to COVID-19, were actively infected with it, or had recovered from it provided the deeply sampled blood TCRbeta repertoires that made up the dataset. A freely available public database, intended as a resource for researchers studying the immune response to SARS-CoV-2, is where the repertoires were released. Samples were obtained from the ongoing ImmuneRACE study (first 160 participants) and from 1,254 subjects provided by 6 global collaborators. Sample metadata almost always included a de-identified subject ID, COVID-19 status, age in years and sex. Where available, HLA class I and class II types were obtained from metadata supplied by the sample provider rather than from assay-based typing. What the work shows at the level of the full study, not this receptor alone: Clinical and demographic metadata were provided uncurated, with the amount varying by source and participant.

A note on this clone: Which antigen it targets is not known. Per-nucleotide qualities are absent, and no much larger clonotype sits a single base away.

The CDR3 starts with the cysteine, ends with the phenylalanine, and has 15 residues. Only the CDR3 part of the read is kept: 45 bases, read in frame from the first base. V has 4 bases trimmed and J has 6 bases trimmed; junction bases matching no gene number 8. CDR1 MNHEY and CDR2 SMNVEV were looked up in the germline V gene (reference sequence). Participants in the prospective study were enrolled through a virtual design, were aged roughly 18 to 95 years, and lived in approximately 25 United States geographic areas. In the prospective study, cohorts were assigned on the basis of participant-reported clinical history obtained from a screening survey and a study questionnaire. Recovered participants in ImmuneRACE Cohort 3 were defined by two consecutive negative NP/OP PCR tests, clearance by a healthcare professional, or resolution of symptoms. In the prospective study, whole blood, serum and a nasopharyngeal or oropharyngeal swab were collected from each participant by mobile phlebotomists. Participants in the prospective study had the option to provide additional blood draws and questionnaires over a roughly 2-month period. Before DNA extraction, blood samples from the prospective study were shipped at room temperature or frozen.

The immunoSEQ Assay, a bias-controlled multiplex PCR, was used to amplify TCRbeta CDR3 regions from genomic DNA. As for how the authors treated the data: Within the assay, amplification of reference gene primers was used to estimate how many nucleated cells each sample contained. To quantify the absolute abundance of each unique TCRbeta CDR3 rearrangement, sequence reads were collapsed and filtered. For each sample, productive Simpson clonality was calculated as the square root of Simpson's diversity index over productive rearrangements. TCRdb re-hosts the immuneACCESS table, in-frame sequences only. Its copies lack some clones; in the studies checked, an unresolved V gene accounts for under half of them, and the cause for the rest is not known. The DNA gave D and trimming, while V, J and clone size come from that table. Counted in this sample were fewer than 200,000 clones; 83% of them appeared once. Approximately 4% of the sample is taken by the ten largest.

The TCR was taken from a woman in her 50s who had recovered from COVID-19. The chain employs TRBV27 and TRBJ2-2; 7 bases in the junction line up with TRBD1. The sequenced sample was PBMCs or T cells enriched from blood (not recorded which). Here the CDR3 is given as CASSSLTGTAGELFF. At the DNA level, the sequence is TGTGCCAGCAGTTCACTCACCGGGACAGCCGGGGAGCTGTTTTTT.